This T cell receptor (beta chain) was identified during a study of cytomegalovirus exposure and HLA in healthy donors. Overall study results and limits: Indistinguishability led to the exclusion of some V segments, TRBV6-2 and TRBV6-3 included. An ancestry cluster, one associated with Asian ancestry, reportedly showed fewer N-insertions than the roughly 700-donor mean in a later analysis. In an earlier analysis, in some 540 donors, most V segments appeared productive either ~87% or ~30% of the time.

This CDR3 is 13 amino acids long. Trimming removed 4 bases from V and 5 bases from J; junction bases left unmatched: 3. Germline-derived CDR1 and CDR2 are SGHDT and YYEEEE. As for this clone: What it recognizes is unknown.

Use of 60 Vbeta and 13 Jbeta primers characterized the PCR. Only in-frame clones appear in the TCRdb table, and some are missing; sequencing was by immunoSEQ multiplex PCR. The table lists about 160,000 clones, 87% of them singletons. J is TRBJ2-1 and V is TRBV5-6, with 7 nucleotides matching TRBD1. The receptor comes from a woman younger than 45 in good health and CMV-seronegative. Specimen: PBMCs. CDR3: CASSRDRHNEQFF. The DNA for the CDR3 is TGTGCCAGCAGCCGGGACAGACACAATGAGCAGTTCTTC. Based on the CDR3 plus reference TRBV5-6 and TRBJ2-1, the full variable domain is DAGVTQSPTHLIKTRGQQVTLRCSPKSGHDTVSWYQQALGQGPQFIFQYYEEEERQRGNFPDRFSGHQFPNYSSELNVNALLLGDSALYLCASSRDRHNEQFFGPGTRLTVL.